In its sample, the clone carrying this T cell receptor beta chain was seen a few times. What it binds is unknown. This sample is part of a study of shared clonotypes between healthy human individuals. For the study at large: Ranging from 18 to 49 in age, donors were a couple of women and a few men.

In the authors' workflow: ImmunoSEQ junction-only sequences lacked quality scores, so their filtering differed. Clones were sequenced by immunoSEQ multiplex PCR, and TCRdb holds only the in-frame ones, with some missing. V, J and clone size reflect that table, while D and trimming were determined from the DNA. The sample carries roughly 1 million clones, approximately 70% recorded once. Study results and limitations: The expectation was that sequencing depth would affect clonotype sharing among donors.

CDR1 is SNHLY, CDR2 FYNNEI, per germline. This CDR3 is 14 amino acids long. J lost 1 base, V lost 8 bases, and 5 bases had no gene match. Memory CD4+ cells were the fraction left after CD45RA+ naive selection. The TCR originated in a man aged 18 to 30 in good health. The sample taken for sequencing was memory CD4+ T cells sorted from blood. Subset: CD45RA-negative fraction. This chain uses TRBV2 with TRBJ1-1; 9 positions agree with TRBD1. CDR3 DNA: TGTGCCAGCCTGACAGGGGGAAGGAACACTGAAGCTTTCTTT. This codes for CASLTGGRNTEAFF.